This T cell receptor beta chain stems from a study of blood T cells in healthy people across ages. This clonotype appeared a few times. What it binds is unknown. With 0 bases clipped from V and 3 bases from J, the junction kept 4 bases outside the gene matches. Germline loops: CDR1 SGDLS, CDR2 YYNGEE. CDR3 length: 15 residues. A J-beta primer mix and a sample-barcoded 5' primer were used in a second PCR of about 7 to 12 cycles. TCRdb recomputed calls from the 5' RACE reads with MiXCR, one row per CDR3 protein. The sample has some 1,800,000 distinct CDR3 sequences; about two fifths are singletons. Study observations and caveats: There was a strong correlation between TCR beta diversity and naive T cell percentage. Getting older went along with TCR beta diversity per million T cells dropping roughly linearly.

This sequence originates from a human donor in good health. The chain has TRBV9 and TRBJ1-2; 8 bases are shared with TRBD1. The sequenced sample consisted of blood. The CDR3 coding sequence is TGTGCCAGCAGCGTAGAGACAGGGGAGTACTATGGCTACACCTTC. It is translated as CASSVETGEYYGYTF.